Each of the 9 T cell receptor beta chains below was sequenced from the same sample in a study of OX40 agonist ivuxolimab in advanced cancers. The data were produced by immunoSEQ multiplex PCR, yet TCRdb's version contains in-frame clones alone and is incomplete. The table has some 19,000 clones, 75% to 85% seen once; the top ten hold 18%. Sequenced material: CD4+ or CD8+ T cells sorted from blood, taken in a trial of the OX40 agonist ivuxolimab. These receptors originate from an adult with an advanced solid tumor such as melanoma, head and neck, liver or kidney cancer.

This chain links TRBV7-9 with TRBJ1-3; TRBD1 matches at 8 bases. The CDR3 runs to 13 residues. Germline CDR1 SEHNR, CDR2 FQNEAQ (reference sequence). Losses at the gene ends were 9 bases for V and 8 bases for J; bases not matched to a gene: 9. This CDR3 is CASSGQGIDTIYF. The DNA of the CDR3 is TGTGCCAGTAGCGGACAGGGAATTGACACCATATATTTT.

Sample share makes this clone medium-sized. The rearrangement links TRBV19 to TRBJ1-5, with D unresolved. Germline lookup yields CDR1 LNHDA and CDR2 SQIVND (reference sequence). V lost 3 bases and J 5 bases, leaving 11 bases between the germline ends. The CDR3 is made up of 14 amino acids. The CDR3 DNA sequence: TGTGCCAGTAGTATCTCTCGGGGATATCAGCCCCAGCATTTT. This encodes CASSISRGYQPQHF.

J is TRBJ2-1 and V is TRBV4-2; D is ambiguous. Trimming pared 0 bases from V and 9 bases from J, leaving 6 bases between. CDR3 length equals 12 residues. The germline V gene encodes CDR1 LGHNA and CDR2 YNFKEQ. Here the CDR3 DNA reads TGTGCCAGCAGCCAAGATGGCGGTGAGCAGTTCTTC. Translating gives CASSQDGGEQFF.

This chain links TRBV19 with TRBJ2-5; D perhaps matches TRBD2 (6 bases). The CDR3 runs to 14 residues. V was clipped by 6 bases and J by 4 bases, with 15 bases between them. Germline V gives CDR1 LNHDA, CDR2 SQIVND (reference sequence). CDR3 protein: CASRAVGLGETQYF. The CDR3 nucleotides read TGTGCCAGTAGAGCCGTGGGACTGGGAGAGACCCAGTACTTC.

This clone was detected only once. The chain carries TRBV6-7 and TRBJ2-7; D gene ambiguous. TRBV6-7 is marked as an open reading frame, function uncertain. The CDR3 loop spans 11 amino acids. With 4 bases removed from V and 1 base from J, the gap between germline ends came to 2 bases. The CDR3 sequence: CASSFSYEQYF. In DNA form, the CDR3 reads TGTGCCAGCAGTTTTTCCTACGAGCAGTACTTC.

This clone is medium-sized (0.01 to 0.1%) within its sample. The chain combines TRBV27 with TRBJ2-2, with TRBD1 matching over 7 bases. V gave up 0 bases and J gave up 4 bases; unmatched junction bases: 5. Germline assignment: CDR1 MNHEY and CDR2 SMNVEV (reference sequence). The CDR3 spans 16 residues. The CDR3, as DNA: TGTGCCAGCAGTTTATCGTTGGACAGGCTCACCGGGGAGCTGTTTTTT. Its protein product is CASSLSLDRLTGELFF.

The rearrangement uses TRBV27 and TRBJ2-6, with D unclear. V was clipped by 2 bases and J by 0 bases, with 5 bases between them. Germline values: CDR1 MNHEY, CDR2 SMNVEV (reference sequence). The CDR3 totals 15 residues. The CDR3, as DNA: TGTGCCAGCAGTTTACTTCCCTCTGGGGCCAACGTCCTGACTTTC. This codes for CASSLLPSGANVLTF.

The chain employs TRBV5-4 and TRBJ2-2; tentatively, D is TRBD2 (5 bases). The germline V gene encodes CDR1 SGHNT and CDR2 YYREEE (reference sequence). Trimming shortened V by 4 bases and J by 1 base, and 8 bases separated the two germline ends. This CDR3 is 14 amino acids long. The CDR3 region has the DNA TGTGCCAGCAGCCCAAGCGGGAACACCGGGGAGCTGTTTTTT. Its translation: CASSPSGNTGELFF.

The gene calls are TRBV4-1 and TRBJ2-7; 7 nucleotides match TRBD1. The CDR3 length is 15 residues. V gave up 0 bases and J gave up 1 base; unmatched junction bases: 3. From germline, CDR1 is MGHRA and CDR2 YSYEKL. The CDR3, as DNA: TGCGCCAGCAGCCAAGAGGACAGGACATCCTACGAGCAGTACTTC. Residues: CASSQEDRTSYEQYF.